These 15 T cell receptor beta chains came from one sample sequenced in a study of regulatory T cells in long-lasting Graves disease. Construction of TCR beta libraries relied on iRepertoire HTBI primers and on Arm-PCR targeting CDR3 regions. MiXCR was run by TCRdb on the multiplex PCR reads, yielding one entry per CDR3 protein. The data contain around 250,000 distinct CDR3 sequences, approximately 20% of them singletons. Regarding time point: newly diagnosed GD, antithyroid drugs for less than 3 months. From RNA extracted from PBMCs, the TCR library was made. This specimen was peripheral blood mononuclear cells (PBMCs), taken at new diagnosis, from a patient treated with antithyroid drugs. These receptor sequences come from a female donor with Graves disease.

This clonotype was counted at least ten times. Written as DNA, the CDR3 is TGTGCCATCAGTGAGTCAACGGGAGGGAACAATGAGCAGTTCTTC. This encodes CAISESTGGNNEQFF. V is TRBV10-3 and J is TRBJ2-1; 8 positions match TRBD2. Trimming at V came to 0 bases and at J to 5 bases, leaving 3 bases not matched to a gene. Germline V gives CDR1 ENHRY, CDR2 SYGVKD. The CDR3 has 15 residues.

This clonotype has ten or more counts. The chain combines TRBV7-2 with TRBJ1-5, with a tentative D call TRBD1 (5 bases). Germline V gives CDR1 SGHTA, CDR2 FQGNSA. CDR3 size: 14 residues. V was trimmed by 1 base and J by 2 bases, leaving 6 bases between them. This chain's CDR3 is CASSLGGGNQPQHF. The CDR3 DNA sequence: TGTGCCAGCAGCTTAGGGGGGGGCAATCAGCCCCAGCATTTT.

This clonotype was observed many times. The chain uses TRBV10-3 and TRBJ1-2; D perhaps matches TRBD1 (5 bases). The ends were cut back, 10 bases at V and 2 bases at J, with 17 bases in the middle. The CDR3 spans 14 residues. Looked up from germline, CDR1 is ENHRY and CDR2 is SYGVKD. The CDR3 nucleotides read TGTGCCACCTATTACGGGACCTTAAACTATGGCTACACCTTC. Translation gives CATYYGTLNYGYTF.

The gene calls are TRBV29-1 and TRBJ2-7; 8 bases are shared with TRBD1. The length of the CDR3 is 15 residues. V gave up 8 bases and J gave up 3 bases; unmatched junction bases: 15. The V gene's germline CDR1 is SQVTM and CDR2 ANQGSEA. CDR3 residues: CSLSAGGRGIYEQYF. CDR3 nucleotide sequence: TGCAGCTTATCGGCAGGGGGCAGGGGGATCTACGAGCAGTACTTC.

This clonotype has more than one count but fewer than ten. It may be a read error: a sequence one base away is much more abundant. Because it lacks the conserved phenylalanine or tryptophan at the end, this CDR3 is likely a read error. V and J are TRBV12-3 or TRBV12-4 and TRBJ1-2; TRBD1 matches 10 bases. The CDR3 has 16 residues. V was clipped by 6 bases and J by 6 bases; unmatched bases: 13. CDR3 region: CASRKNRDRGLDGYTL. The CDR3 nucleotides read TGTGCCAGCAGGAAGAACCGGGACAGGGGTCTGGATGGCTACACCCTC.

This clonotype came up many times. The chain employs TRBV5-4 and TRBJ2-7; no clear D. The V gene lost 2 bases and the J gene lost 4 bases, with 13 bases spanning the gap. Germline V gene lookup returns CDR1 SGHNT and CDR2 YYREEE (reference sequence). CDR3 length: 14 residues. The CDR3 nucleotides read TGTGCCAGCAGCTTTCCGGGCGGAAAATACGAGCAGTACTTC. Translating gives CASSFPGGKYEQYF.

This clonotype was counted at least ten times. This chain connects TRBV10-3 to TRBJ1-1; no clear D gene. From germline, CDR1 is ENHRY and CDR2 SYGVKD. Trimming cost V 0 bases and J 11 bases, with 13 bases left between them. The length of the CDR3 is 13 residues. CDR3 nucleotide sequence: TGTGCCATCAGTGAGTCTGAGGGCGGAGACGCTTTCTTT. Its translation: CAISESEGGDAFF.

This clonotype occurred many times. The DNA for the CDR3 is TGTGCCAGCATGGATCCAGGGCTTAGCACAGATACGCAGTATTTT. Its protein product is CASMDPGLSTDTQYF. The chain carries TRBV6-1 and TRBJ2-3; perhaps TRBD1 as D (5 bases). CDR1 and CDR2 (germline): MNHNS, SASEGT. The CDR3 length is 15 residues. V lost 7 bases, J lost 0 bases, and 14 bases lay in between.

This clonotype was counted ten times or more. CDR3 protein: CSARSLSRKNNEQFF. CDR3 sequence (DNA): TGCAGTGCTAGATCTCTTAGCCGAAAAAACAATGAGCAGTTCTTC. This rearrangement joins TRBV20-1 to TRBJ2-1; D is unresolved. V shed 2 bases and J shed 5 bases, with 16 bases lying between them. CDR1 is DFQATT, CDR2 SNEGSKA, per germline (reference sequence). This CDR3 is 15 amino acids long.

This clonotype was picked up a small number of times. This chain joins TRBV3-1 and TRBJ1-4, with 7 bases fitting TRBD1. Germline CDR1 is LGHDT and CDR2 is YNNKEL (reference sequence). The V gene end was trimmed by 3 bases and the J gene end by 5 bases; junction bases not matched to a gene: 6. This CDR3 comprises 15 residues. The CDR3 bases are TGTGCCAGCAGCCAGCGGGCCAGGGGGAATGAAAAACTGTTTTTT. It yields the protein CASSQRARGNEKLFF.

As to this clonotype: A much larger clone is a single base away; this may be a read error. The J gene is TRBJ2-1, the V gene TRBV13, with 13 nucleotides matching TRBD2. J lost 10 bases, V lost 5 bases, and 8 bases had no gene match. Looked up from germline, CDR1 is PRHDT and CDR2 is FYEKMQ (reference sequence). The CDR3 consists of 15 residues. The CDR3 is CASSPGTSGIREQFF. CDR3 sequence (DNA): TGTGCCAGCAGCCCCGGGACTAGCGGGATACGGGAGCAGTTCTTC.

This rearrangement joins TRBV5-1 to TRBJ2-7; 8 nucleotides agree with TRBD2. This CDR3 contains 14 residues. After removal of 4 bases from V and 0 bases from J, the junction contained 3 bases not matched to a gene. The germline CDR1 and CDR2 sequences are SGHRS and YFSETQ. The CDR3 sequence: CASSQGTSSYEQYF. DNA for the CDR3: TGCGCCAGCAGCCAGGGGACTAGCTCCTACGAGCAGTACTTC.

CDR3 sequence: CASRTTGTKQYF. The DNA for the CDR3 is TGTGCCAGCAGGACAACCGGGACAAAGCAGTACTTC. The V gene is TRBV28, the J gene TRBJ2-7; D possibly corresponds to TRBD1 (6 bases). The V and J ends lost 6 bases and 8 bases respectively, with 14 bases between them. CDR3 length: 12 residues. Per germline, CDR1 MDHEN and CDR2 SYDVKM.

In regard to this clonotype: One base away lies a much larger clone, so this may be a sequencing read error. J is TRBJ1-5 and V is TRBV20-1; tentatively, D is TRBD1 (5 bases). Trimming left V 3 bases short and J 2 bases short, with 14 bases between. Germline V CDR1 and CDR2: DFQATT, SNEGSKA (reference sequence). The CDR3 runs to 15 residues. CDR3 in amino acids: CSASTGANGNQPQHF. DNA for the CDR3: TGCAGTGCTAGTACTGGGGCTAATGGCAATCAGCCCCAGCATTTT.

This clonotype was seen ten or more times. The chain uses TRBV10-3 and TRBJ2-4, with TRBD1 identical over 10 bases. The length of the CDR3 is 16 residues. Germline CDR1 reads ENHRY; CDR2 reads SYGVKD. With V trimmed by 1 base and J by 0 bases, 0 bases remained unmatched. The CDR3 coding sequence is TGTGCCATCAGTGAGTGGGACAGGGGAGCCAAAAACATTCAGTACTTC. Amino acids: CAISEWDRGAKNIQYF.